Below, 30 T cell receptor beta chains from the same sample are listed, as sequenced in a study of human T cells and chemical hapten exposure. TCRdb ran MiXCR on the RACE reads and lists one entry per CDR3 protein. In the table there are some 150,000 distinct CDR3 sequences, 10% to 15% of which are singletons. Stated time point: patch test 2, 6 weeks after DPC sensitization. As for treatment: therapeutic diphenylcyclopropenone sensitization with weekly scalp DPC. The sequencing here drew on whole blood, taken in connection with sensitization to the hapten diphenylcyclopropenone (DPC). Every receptor here comes from a woman aged 50 to 60 with alopecia areata. Some clones in this sample may be carry-over from other donors' samples.

The chain couples TRBV5-1 to TRBJ2-1, with 8 positions matching TRBD2. The CDR3 extends over 14 amino acids. V lost 5 bases to trimming and J lost 9 bases; unmatched junction nucleotides: 10. The germline gives CDR1 SGHRS, CDR2 YFSETQ. The CDR3 here is CASRASGSEGEQFF. Here the CDR3 DNA reads TGCGCCAGCAGAGCCAGCGGGAGTGAGGGTGAGCAGTTCTTC.

This clonotype has at least ten counts. The chain uses TRBV23-1 and TRBJ2-1, with a weak D call TRBD2 (6 bases). Being an ORF, TRBV23-1 has a function that is uncertain. The CDR3 is 14 residues long. V was shortened by 4 bases and J by 6 bases, with 13 bases between the two germline ends. The CDR3 DNA reads as TGCGCCAGCAGTCCACCCCGGCGGGGCAATGAGCAGTTCTTC. Its translation is CASSPPRRGNEQFF.

This clonotype was picked up many times. The CDR3 coding sequence is TGCGCCAGCAGCTTGTCCGGGACAGGGAACACTGAAGCTTTCTTT. This codes for CASSLSGTGNTEAFF. The chain has TRBV5-1 and TRBJ1-1; TRBD1 matches 8 bases. CDR1 is SGHRS, CDR2 YFSETQ, per germline. Trimming took 1 base from V and 1 from J; bases not matched to a gene: 3. The CDR3 sequence is 15 residues long. The variable domain in full, completed from reference TRBV5-1 and TRBJ1-1, reads KAGVTQTPRYLIKTRGQQVTLSCSPISGHRSVSWYQQTPGQGLQFLFEYFSETQRNKGNFPGRFSGRQFSNSRSEMNVSTLELGDSALYLCASSLSGTGNTEAFFGQGTRLTVV.

This clonotype was observed many times. The chain links TRBV6-2 or TRBV6-3 to TRBJ1-6; TRBD1 matches 9 bases. CDR1 is MNHEY, CDR2 SVGEGT, per germline. The V and J ends lost 4 bases and 11 bases, in that order; junction bases with no gene match: 9. The CDR3 contains 15 residues. The CDR3 DNA reads as TGTGCCAGCAGTTTTCCCACAGGGGGCTGGGCACCCCTCCACTTT. Its translation is CASSFPTGGWAPLHF.

This chain uses TRBV29-1 with TRBJ2-3; tentatively, D is TRBD2 (6 bases). The V and J ends lost 6 bases and 4 bases respectively, with 14 bases between them. The CDR3 totals 13 residues. CDR1 and CDR2 from the germline V gene are SQVTM and ANQGSEA. The DNA for the CDR3 is TGCAGCGTGGACCCAGCGGGCTCAGATACGCAGTATTTT. This codes for CSVDPAGSDTQYF.

Of note for this clonotype: At one end, the junction sequence differs from germline, possibly due to a read error. V gene TRBV7-9 combines with J gene TRBJ1-1; a possible D gene is TRBD1 (5 bases). The CDR3 loop spans 15 amino acids. Germline V gene lookup returns CDR1 SEHNR and CDR2 FQNEAQ (reference sequence). The DNA for the CDR3 is TGTGCCAGCAGCTTAGTCGCAGGGTGGAACGCTGAAGCTTTCTTT. This sequence encodes CASSLVAGWNAEAFF.

The sample holds many counts of this clonotype. V is TRBV12-3 or TRBV12-4 and J is TRBJ1-5, with 11 bases aligning to TRBD1. The trim removed 5 bases at V and 4 bases at J, leaving 1 base unmatched. The CDR3 is 14 residues long. The CDR3: CASSRDRGNQPQHF. The CDR3 nucleotides read TGTGCCAGCAGTCGGGACAGGGGGAATCAGCCCCAGCATTTT.

The rearrangement joins TRBV6-2 or TRBV6-3 to TRBJ2-4; D is tentatively TRBD1 or TRBD2 (6 bases each). Trimming pared 1 base from V and 6 bases from J, leaving 10 bases between. The CDR3 consists of 14 residues. Germline V gene sequence: CDR1 MNHEY, CDR2 SVGEGT. CDR3 loop: CASSYWGAGNIQYF. Written as DNA, the CDR3 is TGTGCCAGCAGTTACTGGGGGGCTGGAAACATTCAGTACTTC.

This clonotype occurred a few times. The DNA for the CDR3 is TGTGCCAGCAGCGTCCGGGTCGTCTCCTACGAGCAGTACTTC. It is translated as CASSVRVVSYEQYF. The rearrangement joins TRBV7-2 to TRBJ2-7; D not resolved. Germline CDR1 and CDR2: SGHTA and FQGNSA. This CDR3 is built from 14 residues. V gave up 5 bases and J gave up 0 bases, with 11 bases separating them.

The rearrangement links TRBV18 to TRBJ1-4; 7 nucleotides agree with TRBD1. Germline V gives CDR1 KGHSH, CDR2 LQKENI. V lost 2 bases, J lost 8 bases, and 8 bases stayed unmatched. The CDR3 length is 15 residues. The CDR3 is CASSPNDRAGEKLFF. The CDR3 DNA reads TGTGCCAGCTCACCAAACGACAGGGCTGGCGAAAAACTGTTTTTT.

This clonotype was found a few times. The chain carries TRBV2 and TRBJ2-7, with 7 bases fitting TRBD1. The germline CDR1 and CDR2 sequences are SNHLY and FYNNEI. Trimming cost V 7 bases and J 6 bases; bases outside gene matches: 9. This CDR3 spans 13 amino acids. CDR3 in amino acids: CASTLGQFGEQYF. The CDR3 DNA reads TGTGCCAGCACCTTGGGACAGTTCGGCGAGCAGTACTTC.

J is TRBJ2-7 and V is TRBV10-3, with 9 bases fitting TRBD1. Trimming at V came to 8 bases and at J to 4 bases, leaving 9 bases not matched to a gene. The CDR3 length is 14 residues. Per germline, CDR1 ENHRY and CDR2 SYGVKD. CDR3 sequence reads: CAIRGRTGEYEQYF. The CDR3 DNA reads as TGTGCCATCCGGGGGAGGACAGGGGAGTACGAGCAGTACTTC.

This clonotype was counted at least ten times. The V call is TRBV7-9, the J call TRBJ1-3, with D unresolved. Looked up from germline, CDR1 is SEHNR and CDR2 is FQNEAQ (reference sequence). CDR3 length equals 13 residues. With 2 bases removed from V and 3 bases from J, the gap between germline ends came to 5 bases. CDR3 sequence: CASSLLGGNTIYF. The CDR3 DNA follows: TGTGCCAGCAGCTTATTAGGTGGAAACACCATATATTTT.

The rearrangement joins TRBV6-4 to TRBJ2-2, with TRBD2 as a possible D gene (6 bases). Trimming took off 6 bases at V and 0 bases at J, with 11 bases between the two ends. The CDR3 sequence is 15 residues long. Germline-derived CDR1 and CDR2 are MRHNA and SNTAGT. The CDR3 region is CASSRDLANTGELFF. DNA for the CDR3: TGTGCCAGCAGCCGGGACTTGGCGAACACCGGGGAGCTGTTTTTT.

Written as DNA, the CDR3 is TGCGCCAGCAGCTCAGAGGGGGCCATTGAAGCTTTCTTT. Its translation is CASSSEGAIEAFF. The rearrangement joins TRBV5-1 to TRBJ1-1, with TRBD1 identical over 7 bases. V lost 3 bases to trimming and J lost 7 bases; unmatched junction nucleotides: 6. The CDR3 contains 13 residues. Germline lookup yields CDR1 SGHRS and CDR2 YFSETQ.

There are a few counts of this clonotype. V is TRBV18 and J is TRBJ2-2, with a tentative D call TRBD2 (6 bases). Trimming removed 6 bases at V and 5 bases at J, with 16 bases between. Germline CDR1 and CDR2: KGHSH and LQKENI. This CDR3 is built from 15 residues. The chain's CDR3 is CASSNTNRETGELFF. CDR3 in DNA: TGTGCCAGCTCGAATACGAATCGGGAGACCGGGGAGCTGTTTTTT. Based on the CDR3 plus reference TRBV18 and TRBJ2-2, the full variable domain is NAGVMQNPRHLVRRRGQEARLRCSPMKGHSHVYWYRQLPEEGLKFMVYLQKENIIDESGMPKERFSAEFPKEGPSILRIQQVVRGDSAAYFCASSNTNRETGELFFGEGSRLTVL.

This clonotype occurred a few times. V and J are TRBV7-3 and TRBJ2-3; 7 bases match TRBD2. The CDR3 contains 16 residues. Germline V gene sequence: CDR1 SGHTA, CDR2 FQGTGA. V shed 2 bases and J 0 bases; nucleotides not matched to a gene: 5. CDR3: CASSLGTGGSTDTQYF. In DNA, the CDR3 is TGTGCCAGCAGCTTAGGTACGGGGGGAAGCACAGATACGCAGTATTTT.

This clonotype occurred many times. The rearrangement links TRBV7-2 to TRBJ2-1; 9 bases are shared with TRBD1. The CDR3 has 17 residues. Trimming at V came to 3 bases and at J to 9 bases, leaving 15 bases not matched to a gene. CDR1 and CDR2 (germline): SGHTA, FQGNSA. CDR3 in amino acids: CASSLGTGGWLALEQFF. DNA of the CDR3: TGTGCCAGCAGCTTGGGAACAGGGGGCTGGCTAGCGCTTGAGCAGTTCTTC. The full variable domain, completed using reference TRBV7-2 and TRBJ2-1, is GAGVSQSPSNKVTEKGKDVELRCDPISGHTALYWYRQSLGQGLEFLIYFQGNSAPDKSGLPSDRFSAERTGGSVSTLTIQRTQQEDSAVYLCASSLGTGGWLALEQFFGPGTRLTVL.

This clonotype turned up a few times. The chain has TRBV4-2 and TRBJ1-4; 8 positions match TRBD1. There are 16 residues in the CDR3. After removal of 4 bases from V and 7 bases from J, the junction contained 11 bases not matched to a gene. Germline CDR1 reads LGHNA; CDR2 reads YNFKEQ. DNA for the CDR3: TGTGCCAGCAGCCGGGCGGGACAGGATCTATCTGAAAAACTGTTTTTT. This codes for CASSRAGQDLSEKLFF.

This clonotype was picked up a small number of times. The CDR3 sequence: CSVGQGTGELFF. CDR3 sequence (DNA): TGCAGCGTCGGACAGGGGACCGGGGAGCTGTTTTTT. The gene calls are TRBV29-1 and TRBJ2-2; TRBD1 agrees at 9 bases. V dropped 6 bases and J dropped 5; count of bases not matched to a gene: 1. There are 12 residues in the CDR3. CDR1 is SQVTM and CDR2 is ANQGSEA in the germline V gene.

This clonotype was recorded many times. The rearrangement uses TRBV6-5 and TRBJ1-3; D is perhaps TRBD1 (6 bases). This CDR3 contains 15 residues. V lost 6 bases to trimming and J lost 0 bases, with 12 bases between them. Germline V lookup: CDR1 MNHEY, CDR2 SVGAGI. The CDR3 DNA follows: TGTGCCAGCAGCCACGACAGGAACTCTGGAAACACCATATATTTT. As protein: CASSHDRNSGNTIYF.

This clonotype was detected a few times. This chain links TRBV18 with TRBJ2-7, with D maybe TRBD2 (7 bases). The CDR3 extends over 14 amino acids. The V end was cut by 2 bases, the J end by 2 bases, with 10 bases between. Germline CDR1 and CDR2: KGHSH and LQKENI. The DNA for the CDR3 is TGTGCCAGCTCACCAGGGAGGGGGACCTACGAGCAGTACTTC. Translated: CASSPGRGTYEQYF.

This chain links TRBV29-1 with TRBJ2-7; TRBD2 aligns across 11 bases. From germline, CDR1 is SQVTM and CDR2 ANQGSEA. This CDR3 has 13 amino acids. The trim removed 4 bases at V and 2 bases at J, leaving 1 base unmatched. The chain's CDR3 is CSVVGLAAYEQYF. The CDR3 DNA reads TGCAGCGTTGTGGGACTAGCGGCCTACGAGCAGTACTTC.

The sample holds many counts of this clonotype. V and J are TRBV28 and TRBJ2-7; tentatively, D is TRBD1 (5 bases). The V end was cut by 3 bases, the J end by 8 bases, with 8 bases between. In germline, CDR1 is MDHEN, CDR2 SYDVKM. The CDR3 has 11 residues. Here the CDR3 DNA reads TGTGCCAGCAGTTTTTGGGGCCAGCAGTACTTC. Its translation is CASSFWGQQYF.

In its sample, this clonotype was seen a few times. The V and J genes are TRBV29-1 and TRBJ1-2; D gene ambiguous. The CDR3 length is 14 residues. CDR1 and CDR2 (germline): SQVTM, ANQGSEA. The V and J ends lost 6 bases and 5 bases respectively, with 19 bases between them. The CDR3 sequence is CSVAGLGPSYGYTF. The CDR3 DNA reads as TGCAGCGTGGCCGGCCTAGGGCCAAGTTATGGCTACACCTTC.

The table lists this clonotype with many counts. The chain uses TRBV11-2 and TRBJ1-1; 10 bases are shared with TRBD1. CDR1 is SGHAT and CDR2 is FQNNGV in the germline V gene. With V trimmed by 5 bases and J by 5 bases, 8 bases remained unmatched. This CDR3 contains 15 residues. The CDR3 DNA reads TGTGCCAGCAGCCCGATGCGGACAGGGGGTACTGAAGCTTTCTTT. Its protein is CASSPMRTGGTEAFF.

The table lists this clonotype with a few counts. V is TRBV2 and J is TRBJ2-7; 8 bases are shared with TRBD2. The V and J ends lost 3 bases and 4 bases, in that order; junction bases with no gene match: 2. CDR3 length equals 13 residues. Germline V gene lookup returns CDR1 SNHLY and CDR2 FYNNEI. The CDR3 is CASSDPSGYEQYF. The DNA of the CDR3 is TGTGCCAGCAGTGACCCTAGCGGGTACGAGCAGTACTTC.

This clonotype appeared a few times. The genes are TRBV7-2 and TRBJ2-2, with a weak D call TRBD2 (5 bases). The CDR3 extends over 18 amino acids. Germline V gives CDR1 SGHTA, CDR2 FQGNSA. Deletions cut 2 bases from V and 4 bases from J, with 20 bases between. Here the CDR3 DNA reads TGTGCCAGCAGCTTATTCTCCGGACTCCTCAAAACCACCGGGGAGCTGTTTTTT. Protein: CASSLFSGLLKTTGELFF.

This clonotype was seen only a few times. V is TRBV28 and J is TRBJ2-1, with 14 bases fitting TRBD2. Unmatched junction bases numbered 9, after V lost 6 bases and J lost 8 bases. Germline lookup yields CDR1 MDHEN and CDR2 SYDVKM. The CDR3 totals 16 residues. The CDR3 region has the DNA TGTGCCAGCAGGGAGATGACTAGCGGGAGGGCCCATGAGCAGTTCTTC. Its protein is CASREMTSGRAHEQFF.

Concerning this clonotype itself: A much more abundant neighbour one base away suggests this may be a read error. This chain connects TRBV29-1 to TRBJ1-1; tentative D call: TRBD1 (5 bases). In germline, CDR1 is SQVTM, CDR2 ANQGSEA. This CDR3 has 13 amino acids. The CDR3 region is CSPRQPEGTEAIF. In nucleotides, the CDR3 is TGCAGCCCCAGACAGCCCGAAGGCACTGAAGCTATCTTT.